Listed here are 10 T cell receptor beta chains from one sample, sequenced in a study of patients and donors after allogeneic stem cell transplantation. Using its own MiXCR run on the RT-PCR reads, TCRdb lists one record per CDR3 protein. The sample holds about 87,000 distinct CDR3 sequences, just under 5% seen once. The sample taken for sequencing was blood, either unsorted or a sorted T cell fraction (not recorded which). These receptors originate from a human donor who was either an allogeneic HSCT recipient or a stem cell or donor lymphocyte infusion donor (not recorded which). It is not recorded whose cells these are; they may come from a transplant donor.

In its sample, this clonotype was seen a few times. This chain joins TRBV24-1 and TRBJ2-6; D is possibly TRBD2 (5 bases). The germline gives CDR1 KGHDR, CDR2 SFDVKD. Trimming pared 3 bases from V and 3 bases from J, leaving 5 bases between. This CDR3 spans 14 amino acids. Here the CDR3 DNA reads TGTGCCACCAGTGATGGAGGTGGGGCCAACGTCCTGACTTTC. Protein product: CATSDGGGANVLTF.

In its sample, this clonotype was seen many times. The rearrangement uses TRBV2 and TRBJ1-1, with a weak D call TRBD1 (6 bases). CDR1 and CDR2 (germline): SNHLY, FYNNEI. V was pared by 7 bases and J by 0 bases, with 9 bases between. There are 13 residues in the CDR3. CDR3 in DNA: TGTGCCAGCAATGGACAGATGAACACTGAAGCTTTCTTT. The encoded protein is CASNGQMNTEAFF.

This clonotype was observed many times. V is TRBV29-1 and J is TRBJ1-1; the D gene is possibly TRBD1 (5 bases). V gave up 4 bases and J gave up 0 bases, with 15 bases separating them. Germline V lookup: CDR1 SQVTM, CDR2 ANQGSEA. The CDR3 spans 15 residues. The CDR3 nucleotides are TGCAGCGTTGGCCCAGGGTGGGGGATGAACACTGAAGCTTTCTTT. Its translation is CSVGPGWGMNTEAFF.

The V gene is TRBV13, the J gene TRBJ1-2; D uncertain. The germline V gene encodes CDR1 PRHDT and CDR2 FYEKMQ (reference sequence). This CDR3 comprises 14 residues. Trimming removed 4 bases from V and 5 bases from J, with 14 bases in between. The CDR3 sequence is CASSSRGGYYGYTF. The CDR3 DNA sequence: TGTGCCAGCAGCTCCCGGGGAGGTTATTATGGCTACACCTTC.

This clonotype occurred many times. The rearrangement joins TRBV2 to TRBJ1-5; no clear D. The CDR3 is 14 residues long. CDR1 and CDR2 (germline): SNHLY, FYNNEI. V was trimmed by 6 bases and J by 2 bases, leaving 11 bases between them. CDR3 in amino acids: CASRKDLGNQPQHF. The CDR3 nucleotides read TGTGCCAGCAGAAAGGACTTAGGCAATCAGCCCCAGCATTTT.

The table lists this clonotype with a few counts. CDR3 sequence (DNA): TGCAGTGCCCCCGGGGGGGGCGCGGGAGATACGCAGTATTTT. It codes for CSAPGGGAGDTQYF. The chain is built from TRBV20-1 and TRBJ2-3; TRBD2 matches at 8 bases. The ends lost 6 bases at V and 5 bases at J; junction bases unmatched: 10. This CDR3 is 14 amino acids long. Germline loops: CDR1 DFQATT, CDR2 SNEGSKA (reference sequence).

This clonotype has at least ten counts. This chain uses TRBV7-2 with TRBJ1-1, with D possibly matching TRBD1 (5 bases). Germline V gene lookup returns CDR1 SGHTA and CDR2 FQGNSA. This CDR3 is 14 amino acids long. V was clipped by 1 base and J by 8 bases, with 14 bases between them. The CDR3 loop is CASSLGGPGEEAFF. The CDR3 DNA is TGTGCCAGCAGCTTAGGGGGACCCGGGGAGGAAGCTTTCTTT.

This clonotype appeared many times. This chain uses TRBV5-1 with TRBJ2-2; the match to TRBD2 covers 8 bases. V trimming: 2 bases; J trimming: 4 bases; junction bases outside the gene matches: 4. The CDR3 is made up of 15 amino acids. CDR1 and CDR2 from the germline V gene are SGHRS and YFSETQ. The CDR3 coding sequence is TGCGCCAGCAGCTTCGGGGGGGACGGCACCGGGGAGCTGTTTTTT. Translating gives CASSFGGDGTGELFF. The full variable domain, in which reference TRBV5-1 and TRBJ2-2 provide the parts outside the CDR3, is KAGVTQTPRYLIKTRGQQVTLSCSPISGHRSVSWYQQTPGQGLQFLFEYFSETQRNKGNFPGRFSGRQFSNSRSEMNVSTLELGDSALYLCASSFGGDGTGELFFGEGSRLTVL.

This clonotype has a count of ten or more. The V call is TRBV7-9, the J call TRBJ2-3; 13 nucleotides match TRBD2. The CDR3 runs 16 residues. V was pared by 5 bases and J by 2 bases, with 4 bases of the junction left unmatched. Germline assignment: CDR1 SEHNR and CDR2 FQNEAQ (reference sequence). CDR3 protein: CASSPGTSGTTDTQYF. The CDR3 bases are TGTGCCAGCAGCCCAGGGACTAGCGGGACCACAGATACGCAGTATTTT.

In its sample, this clonotype was seen many times. V usage is TRBV5-1 and J usage is TRBJ2-7, with 11 bases matching TRBD1. With V trimmed by 3 bases and J by 5 bases, 7 bases remained unmatched. The CDR3 consists of 15 residues. Germline CDR1 SGHRS, CDR2 YFSETQ. The CDR3: CASSSGQGVWNEQYF. The CDR3 DNA reads TGCGCCAGCAGCTCGGGACAGGGGGTCTGGAACGAGCAGTACTTC.